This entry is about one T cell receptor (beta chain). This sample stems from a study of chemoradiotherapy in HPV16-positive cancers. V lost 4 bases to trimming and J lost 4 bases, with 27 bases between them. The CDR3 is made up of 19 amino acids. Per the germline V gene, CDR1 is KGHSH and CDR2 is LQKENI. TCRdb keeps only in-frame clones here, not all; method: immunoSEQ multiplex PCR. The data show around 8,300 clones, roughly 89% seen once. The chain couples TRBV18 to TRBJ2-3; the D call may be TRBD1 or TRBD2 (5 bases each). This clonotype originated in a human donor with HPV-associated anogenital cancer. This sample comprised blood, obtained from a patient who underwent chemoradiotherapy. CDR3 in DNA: TGTGCCAGCTCACTTCGGGGACGGATTGCACAAATTAACGCAGATACGCAGTATTTT. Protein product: CASSLRGRIAQINADTQYF.